These 9 T cell receptor beta chains share one sample of origin, sequenced in a study of cytomegalovirus exposure and HLA in healthy donors. Primers included in the PCR were 60 Vbeta and 13 Jbeta primers. The table came from immunoSEQ multiplex PCR; TCRdb's copy has only in-frame clones and leaves some out. The table records 150,000 to 200,000 clones, about 85% of them present only once. The sequenced sample consisted of PBMCs. Every receptor here comes from a woman in her forties or fifties in good health and CMV-seronegative.

The chain joins TRBV4-1 to TRBJ2-3; 14 bases fit TRBD2. Germline CDR1 is MGHRA and CDR2 is YSYEKL. Trimming at V came to 8 bases and at J to 4 bases, leaving 11 bases not matched to a gene. This CDR3 has 17 residues. The CDR3 loop is CASGTGLAGAGADTQYF. The CDR3 DNA reads as TGCGCCAGCGGGACGGGACTAGCGGGGGCCGGGGCAGATACGCAGTATTTT.

The chain combines TRBV7-9 with TRBJ2-7, with 7 bases identical to TRBD2. Germline V gene lookup returns CDR1 SEHNR and CDR2 FQNEAQ (reference sequence). J gave up 2 bases and V 3 bases, and 7 bases lay outside the gene matches. The CDR3 loop spans 15 amino acids. The chain's CDR3 is CASSLGGTGPYEQYF. The CDR3 nucleotides are TGTGCCAGCAGCTTGGGGGGGACGGGTCCCTACGAGCAGTACTTC.

This chain joins TRBV6-6 and TRBJ1-2, with D possibly TRBD1 on 5 matching bases. The CDR3 totals 12 residues. V lost 5 bases and J 4 bases, leaving 8 bases between the germline ends. Germline CDR1 is MNHNY and CDR2 is SVGAGI (reference sequence). For the CDR3, the DNA is TGTGCCAGCAGTCTAGACAGCTATGGCTACACCTTC. This translates into CASSLDSYGYTF.

This chain connects TRBV19 to TRBJ2-2, with 7 bases that match TRBD2. Germline CDR1 reads LNHDA; CDR2 reads SQIVND (reference sequence). The CDR3 is 18 residues long. V shed 7 bases and J 7 bases; nucleotides not matched to a gene: 21. In DNA, the CDR3 is TGTGCCAGTACTCGAGCTAGCGGTTCGAGGTTAATGATCGGGGAGCTGTTTTTT. It is translated as CASTRASGSRLMIGELFF.

V gene TRBV7-2 combines with J gene TRBJ1-5; possibly TRBD1 for D (6 bases). The CDR3 length is 13 residues. Looked up from germline, CDR1 is SGHTA and CDR2 is FQGNSA. Trimming shortened V by 5 bases and J by 6 bases, and 11 bases separated the two germline ends. The CDR3 region is CASSPGAPQPQHF. DNA of the CDR3: TGTGCCAGCAGCCCAGGGGCCCCTCAGCCCCAGCATTTT. Full variable domain (missing parts from reference TRBV7-2 and TRBJ1-5): GAGVSQSPSNKVTEKGKDVELRCDPISGHTALYWYRQSLGQGLEFLIYFQGNSAPDKSGLPSDRFSAERTGGSVSTLTIQRTQQEDSAVYLCASSPGAPQPQHFGDGTRLSIL.

The chain combines TRBV27 with TRBJ1-5, with D perhaps TRBD1 (5 bases). This CDR3 is 17 amino acids long. V lost 2 bases and J 6 bases, leaving 20 bases between the germline ends. Looked up from germline, CDR1 is MNHEY and CDR2 is SMNVEV (reference sequence). The CDR3 bases are TGTGCCAGCAGTTTAGGGTTCAGGGAAGCGTCCACTCAGCCCCAGCATTTT. Translation gives CASSLGFREASTQPQHF.

The CDR3 nucleotides read TGTGCCTGGAGCGAAGACTTTAATGAAAAACTGTTTTTT. Translating gives CAWSEDFNEKLFF. This chain joins TRBV30 and TRBJ1-4; D remains ambiguous. The CDR3 consists of 13 residues. Trimming cost V 3 bases and J 4 bases, with 9 bases left between them. Germline V gives CDR1 GTSNPN, CDR2 SVGIG (reference sequence).

As regards this clone: The same CDR3 also results from other DNA sequences found in this sample. The rearrangement uses TRBV5-1 and TRBJ2-5; 8 bases match TRBD2. Germline loops: CDR1 SGHRS, CDR2 YFSETQ. The CDR3 loop spans 14 amino acids. V dropped 2 bases and J dropped 1; count of bases not matched to a gene: 1. The CDR3 nucleotides read TGCGCCAGCAGCTTTAGCGGGGTCCAAGAGACCCAGTACTTC. It is translated as CASSFSGVQETQYF.

Written as DNA, the CDR3 is TGTGCCAGCGACAGGGGCTATGGCTACACCTTC. It specifies CASDRGYGYTF. The chain recombines TRBV28 with TRBJ1-2; 8 bases are a match to TRBD1. Losses at the gene ends were 8 bases for V and 4 bases for J; bases not matched to a gene: 0. Germline loops: CDR1 MDHEN, CDR2 SYDVKM. CDR3 size: 11 residues.